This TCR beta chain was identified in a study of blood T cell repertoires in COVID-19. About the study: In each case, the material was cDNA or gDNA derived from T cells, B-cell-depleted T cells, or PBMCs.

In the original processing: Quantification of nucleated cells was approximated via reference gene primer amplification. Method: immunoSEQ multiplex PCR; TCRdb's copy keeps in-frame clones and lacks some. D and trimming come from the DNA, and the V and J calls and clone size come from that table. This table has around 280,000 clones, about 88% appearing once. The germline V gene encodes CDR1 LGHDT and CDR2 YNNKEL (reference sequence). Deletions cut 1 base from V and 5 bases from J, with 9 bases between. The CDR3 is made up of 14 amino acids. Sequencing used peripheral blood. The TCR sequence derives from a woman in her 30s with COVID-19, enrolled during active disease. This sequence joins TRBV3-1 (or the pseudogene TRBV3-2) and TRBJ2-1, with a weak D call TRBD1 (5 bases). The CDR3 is CASSQVLTDNEQFF. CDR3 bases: TGTGCCAGCAGCCAAGTCCTGACAGACAATGAGCAGTTCTTC.